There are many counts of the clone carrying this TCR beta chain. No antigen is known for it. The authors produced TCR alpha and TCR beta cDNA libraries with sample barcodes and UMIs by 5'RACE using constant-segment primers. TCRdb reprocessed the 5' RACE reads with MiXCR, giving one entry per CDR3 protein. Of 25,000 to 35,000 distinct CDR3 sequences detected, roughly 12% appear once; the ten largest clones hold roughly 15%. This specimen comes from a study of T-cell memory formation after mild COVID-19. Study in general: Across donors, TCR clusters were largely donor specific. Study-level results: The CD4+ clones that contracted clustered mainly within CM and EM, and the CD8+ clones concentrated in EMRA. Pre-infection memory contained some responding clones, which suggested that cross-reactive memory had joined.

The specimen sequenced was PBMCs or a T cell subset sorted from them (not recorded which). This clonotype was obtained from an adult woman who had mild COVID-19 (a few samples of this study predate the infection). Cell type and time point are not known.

CDR3: CAWSVQLGTEAFF. The CDR3 DNA reads TGTGCCTGGAGTGTACAACTAGGGACTGAAGCTTTCTTT. The chain couples TRBV30 to TRBJ1-1; D uncertain. This CDR3 has 13 residues. Per the germline V gene, CDR1 is GTSNPN and CDR2 is SVGIG (reference sequence). V was cut by 0 bases and J by 5 bases, with 10 bases left in between.